This TCR beta chain comes out of a study of tumor and adjacent non-tumor tissue in lung cancer. Study-wide context: Some 4.1 million productive TCRbeta reads were obtained per sample on average.

Study results and limitations: Significantly higher TCR diversity was found in tumor than normal lung.

Regarding this clonotype: Its antigen remains unknown. The junction and the germline gene differ at one end; a read error may be behind it.

No cell sorting was done before RNA was extracted from the tissue. Chemotherapy-naive patients with new lung cancer underwent thoracic surgery in China, August–November 2014. The library came from three nested PCR rounds adapted from ARM-PCR protocols. TCRdb reanalysed the multiplex PCR reads using MiXCR and keeps one entry per CDR3 protein. The sample comprises 65,000 to 70,000 distinct CDR3 sequences, just under 60% of which are singletons, and 20% to 25% rests with the top ten. The CDR3 is made up of 13 amino acids. Germline V gene sequence: CDR1 KGHDR, CDR2 SFDVKD. V usage is TRBV24-1 and J usage is TRBJ1-1; D call uncertain. Sequenced sample: lung tumor tissue. The receptor comes from a man over 45 with non-small cell lung cancer. CDR3 in DNA: TGTGCTACCAGCGCGTCTCAGAACACTGAAGCTTTCTTT. Its protein is CATSASQNTEAFF.